Each of the 23 T cell receptor beta chains below was sequenced from the same sample in a study of T cell responses to AZD1222 COVID-19 vaccine. The protocol was immunoSEQ multiplex PCR, while the TCRdb copy is restricted to in-frame clones and leaves out a portion. The sample consists of roughly 150,000 clones, roughly 92% of them appearing once. The sequencing used peripheral blood, collected on day 0 of AZD1222 vaccination. All receptors come from an adult in good health.

The V and J genes are TRBV7-9 and TRBJ2-7; 7 nucleotides match TRBD1. V was clipped by 5 bases and J by 2 bases; unmatched bases: 6. Germline V lookup: CDR1 SEHNR, CDR2 FQNEAQ (reference sequence). The CDR3 sequence is 14 residues long. The CDR3: CASSPDRATYEQYF. CDR3 DNA: TGTGCCAGCAGCCCCGACAGGGCAACCTACGAGCAGTACTTC.

The chain couples TRBV5-8 to TRBJ1-6, with D maybe TRBD1 (5 bases). Trimming took off 6 bases at V and 7 bases at J, with 20 bases between the two ends. Per germline, CDR1 SGHTS and CDR2 YDEGEE. CDR3 length: 16 residues. The CDR3 DNA sequence: TGTGCCAGCACGAAAACCCCGACAGCGACCAATTCACCCCTCCACTTT. It yields the protein CASTKTPTATNSPLHF.

J is TRBJ2-2 and V is TRBV21-1; the D call TRBD1 from the table was never checked on the DNA. TRBV21-1 is a documented pseudogene. This CDR3 is 19 amino acids long. The CDR3 coding sequence is TGTGCCAGCAGCAAAGCCTTCTCCAAGGGACAGAAAGGCACCGGGGAGCTGTTTTTT. Residues: CASSKAFSKGQKGTGELFF.

This clone appeared a few times. CDR3 region: CASSSRRVTSPLHF. DNA for the CDR3: TGTGCCAGCAGTTCGCGCAGGGTGACTTCACCCCTCCACTTT. The rearrangement joins TRBV27 to TRBJ1-6, with D perhaps matching TRBD1 (5 bases). Per germline, CDR1 MNHEY and CDR2 SMNVEV (reference sequence). The CDR3 has 14 residues. The V end lost 4 bases, the J end lost 9 bases, and 13 bases lay between the germline ends.

The chain joins TRBV5-1 to TRBJ1-2; D gene uncertain. This CDR3 is 16 amino acids long. Germline V gene data show CDR1 as SGHRS and CDR2 as YFSETQ. V gave up 4 bases and J gave up 2 bases, with 18 bases separating them. The CDR3 protein is CASSRVTAHLNYGYTF. In nucleotides, the CDR3 is TGCGCCAGCAGCCGAGTTACAGCGCATCTAAACTATGGCTACACCTTC.

The chain has TRBV5-1 and TRBJ2-7; 8 bases match TRBD2. After removal of 0 bases from V and 0 bases from J, the junction contained 8 bases not matched to a gene. Germline CDR1 is SGHRS and CDR2 is YFSETQ. The CDR3 length is 17 residues. This chain's CDR3 is CASSLGGGRTNSYEQYF. The DNA for the CDR3 is TGCGCCAGCAGCTTGGGAGGCGGGAGGACCAACTCCTACGAGCAGTACTTC.

This chain joins TRBV27 and TRBJ1-5; 9 nucleotides match TRBD1. J was trimmed by 1 base and V by 5 bases; bases with no gene match: 6. CDR1 is MNHEY, CDR2 SMNVEV, per germline (reference sequence). The CDR3 has 16 amino acids. The DNA for the CDR3 is TGTGCCAGCAGTCGAAGGACAGGGGCGAGCAATCAGCCCCAGCATTTT. This gives the protein CASSRRTGASNQPQHF.

V is TRBV15 and J is TRBJ1-5; 9 bases agree with TRBD1. Germline lookup yields CDR1 LNHNV and CDR2 YYDKDF (reference sequence). With V trimmed by 1 base and J by 3 bases, 4 bases remained unmatched. This CDR3 is 16 amino acids long. This CDR3 reads CATSRGGQGNNQPQHF. The CDR3 DNA sequence: TGTGCCACCAGCAGAGGGGGACAGGGCAACAATCAGCCCCAGCATTTT.

The V gene is TRBV28, the J gene TRBJ2-3, with 7 bases aligning to TRBD2. The length of the CDR3 is 16 residues. V dropped 5 bases and J dropped 6; count of bases not matched to a gene: 14. CDR1 is MDHEN and CDR2 is SYDVKM in the germline V gene. The DNA of the CDR3 is TGTGCCAGCAGTGTCCAAGCGGGACTATTAAAGGATACGCAGTATTTT. Residues: CASSVQAGLLKDTQYF.

This clone was detected once. One end of the junction varies from germline; a read error may be responsible. This chain uses TRBV5-1 with TRBJ1-1; TRBD1 agrees at 12 bases. CDR1 and CDR2 from the germline V gene are SGHRS and YFSETQ. This CDR3 is built from 16 residues. CDR3 bases: TGCGCCAGCAGCGGGGACAGGGGGCTTTTGAAGACTGAAGCTTTCTTT. Translation: CASSGDRGLLKTEAFF.

The CDR3 sequence: CASSWGLANEKLFF. CDR3 in DNA: TGTGCCAGCAGCTGGGGACTGGCTAATGAAAAACTGTTTTTT. The chain employs TRBV5-6 and TRBJ1-4; tentatively, D is TRBD1 (5 bases). Trimming removed 3 bases at V and 3 bases at J, with 9 bases between. CDR1 and CDR2 (germline): SGHDT, YYEEEE. The CDR3 runs to 14 residues.

The chain recombines TRBV24-1 with TRBJ2-5; 8 bases are a match to TRBD1. CDR3 length: 15 residues. CDR1 is KGHDR, CDR2 SFDVKD, per germline. J was trimmed by 2 bases and V by 4 bases; bases with no gene match: 5. CDR3 in DNA: TGTGCCACCAGTGACCCCGGGACAGGTCAAGAGACCCAGTACTTC. Residues: CATSDPGTGQETQYF.

This clone showed up just a few times. The V gene is TRBV7-2, the J gene TRBJ1-2, with 7 bases aligning to TRBD1. The CDR3 has 14 amino acids. Germline lookup yields CDR1 SGHTA and CDR2 FQGNSA. J lost 5 bases, V lost 2 bases, and 5 bases had no gene match. Written as DNA, the CDR3 is TGTGCCAGCAGCTTATTAGGGGGCAAATATGGCTACACCTTC. It encodes CASSLLGGKYGYTF.

This chain uses TRBV29-1 with TRBJ1-2, with D tentatively TRBD1 (5 bases). V shed 6 bases and J shed 7 bases, with 12 bases lying between them. The CDR3 has 11 amino acids. Looked up from germline, CDR1 is SQVTM and CDR2 is ANQGSEA. The CDR3 protein is CSVIGTLGYTF. CDR3 nucleotides: TGCAGCGTGATCGGGACGCTTGGCTACACCTTC.

This clone appeared a few times. The V call is TRBV5-1, the J call TRBJ2-7, with D uncertain. The CDR3 runs to 13 residues. The V and J ends lost 2 bases and 1 base respectively, with 7 bases between them. Germline-derived CDR1 and CDR2 are SGHRS and YFSETQ. The CDR3: CASSFATSYEQYF. CDR3 bases: TGCGCCAGCAGCTTCGCAACTTCCTACGAGCAGTACTTC.

The chain employs TRBV5-1 and TRBJ1-6; D perhaps matches TRBD1 (5 bases). Per the germline V gene, CDR1 is SGHRS and CDR2 is YFSETQ. The CDR3 consists of 14 residues. With 0 bases removed from V and 6 bases from J, the gap between germline ends came to 7 bases. The CDR3 region is CASSLEGVNSPLHF. DNA of the CDR3: TGCGCCAGCAGCTTGGAAGGGGTTAATTCACCCCTCCACTTT. Variable domain in full (rest from reference TRBV5-1 and TRBJ1-6): KAGVTQTPRYLIKTRGQQVTLSCSPISGHRSVSWYQQTPGQGLQFLFEYFSETQRNKGNFPGRFSGRQFSNSRSEMNVSTLELGDSALYLCASSLEGVNSPLHFGNGTRLTVT.

This clone was counted once. V and J are TRBV19 and TRBJ2-1; 9 bases map to TRBD1. V gave up 4 bases and J gave up 6 bases; unmatched junction bases: 4. The CDR3 runs 14 residues. Germline V CDR1 and CDR2: LNHDA, SQIVND (reference sequence). CDR3 protein: CASSTSGQGNEQFF. CDR3 nucleotide sequence: TGTGCCAGTAGTACCTCGGGACAGGGCAATGAGCAGTTCTTC.

V gene TRBV5-1 combines with J gene TRBJ2-5; perhaps D is TRBD1 or TRBD2 (5 bases each). Per germline, CDR1 SGHRS and CDR2 YFSETQ. CDR3 length: 15 amino acids. V lost 2 bases and J 5 bases, leaving 16 bases between the germline ends. The CDR3 nucleotides are TGCGCCAGCAGCTTTAGTGAGGGGCTGGTCGAGACCCAGTACTTC. It specifies CASSFSEGLVETQYF.

V gene TRBV5-1 combines with J gene TRBJ2-7, with TRBD1 as a possible D gene (6 bases). Germline assignment: CDR1 SGHRS and CDR2 YFSETQ. The CDR3 length is 15 residues. V was trimmed by 4 bases and J by 2 bases, leaving 16 bases between them. The chain's CDR3 is CASSPATGTPYEQYF. The CDR3, as DNA: TGCGCCAGCAGCCCCGCGACCGGGACACCCTACGAGCAGTACTTC. Full variable domain (outside the CDR3, taken from reference TRBV5-1 and TRBJ2-7): KAGVTQTPRYLIKTRGQQVTLSCSPISGHRSVSWYQQTPGQGLQFLFEYFSETQRNKGNFPGRFSGRQFSNSRSEMNVSTLELGDSALYLCASSPATGTPYEQYFGPGTRLTVT.

This chain connects TRBV6-4 to TRBJ2-1; 8 bases map to TRBD2. V lost 5 bases, J lost 6 bases, and 6 bases stayed unmatched. The CDR3 sequence is 14 residues long. Germline V CDR1 and CDR2: MRHNA, SNTAGT. The CDR3 DNA sequence: TGTGCCAGCAGTACGGGACTAGGGGGCAATGAGCAGTTCTTC. Amino acids: CASSTGLGGNEQFF.

CDR3 DNA sequence: TGTGCCAGCAGGCCTCAAAATTCACCCCTCCACTTT. Protein product: CASRPQNSPLHF. The chain combines TRBV6-2 or TRBV6-3 with TRBJ1-6, with no clear D. In germline, CDR1 is MNHEY, CDR2 SVGEGT. V was pared by 6 bases and J by 7 bases, with 7 bases between. This CDR3 spans 12 amino acids.

The chain uses TRBV7-9 and TRBJ1-1, with D possibly matching TRBD1 (5 bases). V lost 1 base and J 4 bases, leaving 10 bases between the germline ends. The CDR3 is made up of 14 amino acids. Looked up from germline, CDR1 is SEHNR and CDR2 is FQNEAQ (reference sequence). Here the CDR3 reads CASSLDGGSTEAFF. CDR3 DNA sequence: TGTGCCAGCAGCTTAGATGGGGGAAGCACTGAAGCTTTCTTT.

The chain combines TRBV27 with TRBJ2-7; the match to TRBD2 covers 8 bases. CDR3 length: 11 residues. Trimming at V came to 6 bases and at J to 12 bases, leaving 7 bases not matched to a gene. Germline V CDR1 and CDR2: MNHEY, SMNVEV (reference sequence). The CDR3 DNA sequence: TGTGCCAGCAGCCCCGAGGCGGGGGGGTACTTC. It yields the protein CASSPEAGGYF.